The TCR beta chain described here comes from a study of shared clonotypes between healthy human individuals. Sequencing used immunoSEQ multiplex PCR; TCRdb keeps in-frame clones, though not all of them. The sample has about 1 million clones; around 76% are singletons. This clone was counted between two and nine times. The TCR sequence derives from a man younger than 35 in good health. The sequenced material came from memory CD4+ T cells sorted from blood. Specified subset: CD45RA-negative fraction.

CDR3 sequence reads: CASSDPQGGNIQYF. The CDR3 nucleotides read TGCGCCAGCAGCGACCCACAGGGGGGAAACATTCAGTACTTC. The rearrangement joins TRBV5-1 to TRBJ2-4, with 8 bases aligning to TRBD1. Germline CDR1 reads SGHRS; CDR2 reads YFSETQ. J lost 6 bases, V lost 4 bases, and 6 bases had no gene match. The CDR3 loop spans 14 amino acids.